Listed below are T cell receptor beta chains from one sample, sequenced in a study of blood T cells in healthy people across ages. From the 5' RACE reads, TCRdb called clonotypes with MiXCR, one entry per CDR3 protein. The top ten clones hold about a fifth of a sample with about 970,000 distinct CDR3 sequences, roughly 47% of them seen once. Sequencing input: blood. The receptors shown here come from a woman in her sixties in good health. Each CDR3 is given with its conserved first and last residue. Fields, in order: V gene, J gene, D gene, clone size, CDR3 protein, CDR3 DNA. A D gene is named only where the DNA matches it firmly. A clone size is listed for some rows: how often the clone was seen (once, few, many), or a class if it is expanded.

v_gene: TRBV28
j_gene: TRBJ1-5
d_gene: .
abundance: .
CDR3aa: CASSRSVRGSNQPQHF
CDR3nt: TGTGCCAGCAGTCGCAGCGTCCGGGGGAGCAATCAGCCCCAGCATTTT

v_gene: TRBV5-6
j_gene: TRBJ1-5
d_gene: .
abundance: .
CDR3aa: CASSWGGAGQPQHF
CDR3nt: TGTGCCAGCAGCTGGGGGGGGGCAGGGCAGCCCCAGCATTTT

v_gene: TRBV12-3/TRBV12-4
j_gene: TRBJ2-5
d_gene: TRBD1
abundance: .
CDR3aa: CASSPNRGGLISYGQYF
CDR3nt: TGTGCCAGCAGTCCCAACAGGGGCGGGCTAATTTCCTACGGGCAGTACTTC

v_gene: TRBV7-6
j_gene: TRBJ2-3
d_gene: .
abundance: few
CDR3aa: CASSRGGRETDTQYF
CDR3nt: TGTGCCAGCAGCCGAGGGGGACGGGAGACAGATACGCAGTATTTT

v_gene: TRBV6-1
j_gene: TRBJ1-4
d_gene: .
abundance: .
CDR3aa: CASSDYGDQTNEKLFF
CDR3nt: TGTGCCAGCAGTGATTATGGGGATCAGACTAATGAAAAACTGTTTTTT

v_gene: TRBV2
j_gene: TRBJ2-4
d_gene: TRBD2
abundance: few
CDR3aa: CASSSGGDIQYF
CDR3nt: TGTGCCAGCAGCTCGGGAGGGGACATTCAGTACTTC

v_gene: TRBV18
j_gene: TRBJ1-5
d_gene: TRBD1
abundance: .
CDR3aa: CASSPENDRGGQPQHF
CDR3nt: TGTGCCAGCTCACCGGAGAACGACAGGGGAGGGCAGCCCCAGCATTTT

v_gene: TRBV14
j_gene: TRBJ2-7
d_gene: .
abundance: .
CDR3aa: CASSHYRESAEQYF
CDR3nt: TGTGCCAGCAGCCATTACAGGGAGAGTGCCGAGCAGTACTTC

v_gene: TRBV6-2/TRBV6-3
j_gene: TRBJ1-5
d_gene: .
abundance: .
CDR3aa: CASSYSGGIGNQPQHF
CDR3nt: TGTGCCAGCAGTTACTCGGGGGGTATAGGCAATCAGCCCCAGCATTTT

v_gene: TRBV28
j_gene: TRBJ2-7
d_gene: .
abundance: once
CDR3aa: CASSVGGSNEQYF
CDR3nt: TGTGCCAGCAGTGTAGGGGGGAGTAACGAGCAGTACTTC

v_gene: TRBV28
j_gene: TRBJ2-3
d_gene: .
abundance: .
CDR3aa: CASSLGLLRALTDTQYF
CDR3nt: TGTGCCAGCAGTTTAGGACTTCTCAGGGCCCTCACAGATACGCAGTATTTT

v_gene: TRBV3-1
j_gene: TRBJ2-7
d_gene: TRBD2
abundance: many
CDR3aa: CASSQGGGRPPYEQYF
CDR3nt: TGTGCCAGCAGCCAGGGTGGCGGGAGGCCACCCTACGAGCAGTACTTC

v_gene: TRBV5-6
j_gene: TRBJ1-1
d_gene: .
abundance: .
CDR3aa: CASSLVWKEEAFF
CDR3nt: TGTGCCAGCAGCTTGGTTTGGAAGGAAGAAGCTTTCTTT

v_gene: TRBV4-1
j_gene: TRBJ2-7
d_gene: .
abundance: .
CDR3aa: CASSPSGSGSYKQYF
CDR3nt: TGCGCCAGCAGCCCAAGCGGTAGCGGCTCCTACAAGCAGTACTTC

v_gene: TRBV7-2
j_gene: TRBJ2-5
d_gene: .
abundance: .
CDR3aa: CASSRALGDQETQYF
CDR3nt: TGTGCCAGCTCCCGAGCCCTAGGAGATCAAGAGACCCAGTACTTC

v_gene: TRBV28
j_gene: TRBJ2-7
d_gene: TRBD2
abundance: .
CDR3aa: CASSLPAAGGSYEQYF
CDR3nt: TGTGCCAGCAGCCTACCGGCGGCGGGAGGGTCCTACGAGCAGTACTTC

v_gene: TRBV29-1
j_gene: TRBJ2-7
d_gene: TRBD1
abundance: .
CDR3aa: CSCWGPGTGVSYEQYF
CDR3nt: TGCAGCTGTTGGGGCCCGGGGACAGGGGTGTCCTACGAGCAGTACTTC

v_gene: TRBV12-3/TRBV12-4
j_gene: TRBJ2-1
d_gene: TRBD2
abundance: .
CDR3aa: CASSPGLGDNEQFF
CDR3nt: TGTGCCAGCAGTCCGGGACTAGGAGACAATGAGCAGTTCTTC

v_gene: TRBV7-2
j_gene: TRBJ2-5
d_gene: .
abundance: few
CDR3aa: CASSPHRGSETQYF
CDR3nt: TGTGCCAGCAGCCCCCATCGGGGGTCGGAGACCCAGTACTTC

v_gene: TRBV30
j_gene: TRBJ2-1
d_gene: .
abundance: .
CDR3aa: CAGSVQNEQFF
CDR3nt: TGTGCCGGGAGTGTGCAGAATGAGCAGTTCTTC

v_gene: TRBV4-3
j_gene: TRBJ2-6
d_gene: .
abundance: .
CDR3aa: CASSRGVGGANVLTF
CDR3nt: TGCGCCAGCAGTAGGGGTGTCGGTGGGGCCAACGTCCTGACTTTC

v_gene: TRBV4-2
j_gene: TRBJ2-4
d_gene: TRBD1
abundance: .
CDR3aa: CASSQEWDRAIQYF
CDR3nt: TGTGCCAGCAGCCAGGAATGGGACAGGGCTATTCAGTACTTC

v_gene: TRBV7-2
j_gene: TRBJ2-5
d_gene: .
abundance: .
CDR3aa: CASSLVGGGRETQYF
CDR3nt: TGTGCCAGCAGCTTAGTCGGAGGGGGCCGGGAGACCCAGTACTTC

v_gene: TRBV12-3/TRBV12-4
j_gene: TRBJ1-5
d_gene: .
abundance: once
CDR3aa: CASSFVEGTQPQHF
CDR3nt: TGTGCCAGCAGTTTTGTAGAGGGGACCCAGCCCCAGCATTTT

v_gene: TRBV6-1
j_gene: TRBJ2-2
d_gene: TRBD1
abundance: few
CDR3aa: CASRGRGQIGELFF
CDR3nt: TGTGCCAGCAGGGGCAGGGGGCAGATCGGGGAGCTGTTTTTT

v_gene: TRBV28
j_gene: TRBJ2-7
d_gene: TRBD2
abundance: .
CDR3aa: CASSSPGLAGLFYEQYF
CDR3nt: TGTGCCAGCAGTTCGCCCGGACTAGCGGGGTTATTCTACGAGCAGTACTTC

v_gene: TRBV4-1
j_gene: TRBJ2-2
d_gene: .
abundance: .
CDR3aa: CASSQISANTGELFF
CDR3nt: TGCGCCAGCAGCCAGATTAGCGCGAACACCGGGGAGCTGTTTTTT

v_gene: TRBV6-4
j_gene: TRBJ2-3
d_gene: TRBD1
abundance: .
CDR3aa: CASSVSPGTGVSTDTQYF
CDR3nt: TGTGCCAGCAGTGTCAGTCCCGGGACAGGGGTGAGCACAGATACGCAGTATTTT

v_gene: TRBV6-6
j_gene: TRBJ2-5
d_gene: .
abundance: .
CDR3aa: CASNPSRGLQETQYF
CDR3nt: TGTGCCAGCAATCCCAGCAGGGGCCTCCAAGAGACCCAGTACTTC

v_gene: TRBV5-1
j_gene: TRBJ2-1
d_gene: .
abundance: .
CDR3aa: CASSLLPFIQAASSYNEQFF
CDR3nt: TGCGCCAGCAGCTTGCTCCCCTTTATTCAAGCGGCTAGCTCCTACAATGAGCAGTTCTTC

v_gene: TRBV6-2/TRBV6-3
j_gene: TRBJ2-7
d_gene: .
abundance: .
CDR3aa: CASSHGTSGEQYF
CDR3nt: TGTGCCAGCAGCCACGGGACATCCGGCGAGCAGTACTTC

v_gene: TRBV11-2
j_gene: TRBJ2-7
d_gene: TRBD2
abundance: .
CDR3aa: CASSLAPGGNEQYF
CDR3nt: TGTGCCAGCAGCTTAGCTCCGGGGGGGAACGAGCAGTACTTC

v_gene: TRBV5-1
j_gene: TRBJ2-7
d_gene: .
abundance: .
CDR3aa: CASRPTASDTYEQYF
CDR3nt: TGCGCCAGCAGACCCACGGCTAGCGACACCTACGAGCAGTACTTC

v_gene: TRBV29-1
j_gene: TRBJ2-6
d_gene: .
abundance: few
CDR3aa: CSVGRSGANVPTF
CDR3nt: TGCAGCGTTGGTAGATCTGGGGCCAACGTCCCGACTTTC

v_gene: TRBV7-9
j_gene: TRBJ2-7
d_gene: .
abundance: .
CDR3aa: CASSPSRQDYEQYF
CDR3nt: TGTGCCAGCAGCCCGAGCCGACAGGACTACGAGCAGTACTTC

v_gene: TRBV27
j_gene: TRBJ2-7
d_gene: .
abundance: .
CDR3aa: CASSWGRGGDGEIQYF
CDR3nt: TGTGCCAGCAGTTGGGGCAGGGGGGGAGATGGAGAGATCCAGTACTTC

v_gene: TRBV28
j_gene: TRBJ2-3
d_gene: TRBD1
abundance: once
CDR3aa: CASSKDRAHSDTQYF
CDR3nt: TGTGCCAGCAGCAAAGACAGGGCCCACTCAGATACGCAGTATTTT

v_gene: TRBV4-1
j_gene: TRBJ2-5
d_gene: .
abundance: many
CDR3aa: CASSWREREETQYF
CDR3nt: TGCGCCAGCAGTTGGCGGGAACGGGAGGAGACCCAGTACTTC

v_gene: TRBV7-9
j_gene: TRBJ2-3
d_gene: TRBD1
abundance: .
CDR3aa: CASSNRGTGTDTQYF
CDR3nt: TGTGCCAGCAGCAACAGGGGTACGGGGACAGATACGCAGTATTTT

v_gene: TRBV29-1
j_gene: TRBJ2-3
d_gene: TRBD1
abundance: many
CDR3aa: CSAGTGSRDTQYF
CDR3nt: TGCAGCGCCGGGACAGGGTCTCGGGATACGCAGTATTTT

v_gene: TRBV10-3
j_gene: TRBJ2-3
d_gene: .
abundance: .
CDR3aa: CAISEANTDTQYF
CDR3nt: TGTGCCATCAGTGAAGCTAACACAGATACGCAGTATTTT

v_gene: TRBV20-1
j_gene: TRBJ1-5
d_gene: .
abundance: .
CDR3aa: CSARRAGHNSNQPQHF
CDR3nt: TGCAGTGCTAGAAGGGCAGGGCATAATAGCAATCAGCCCCAGCATTTT

v_gene: TRBV10-3
j_gene: TRBJ1-5
d_gene: TRBD1
abundance: .
CDR3aa: CAISESGQAVNQPQHF
CDR3nt: TGTGCCATCAGTGAGTCGGGACAGGCGGTAAATCAGCCCCAGCATTTT

v_gene: TRBV29-1
j_gene: TRBJ1-5
d_gene: .
abundance: .
CDR3aa: CSVRVVSDQPQHF
CDR3nt: TGCAGCGTGAGGGTTGTTTCGGATCAGCCCCAGCATTTT

v_gene: TRBV28
j_gene: TRBJ2-5
d_gene: TRBD1
abundance: .
CDR3aa: CASFAPATGVETQYF
CDR3nt: TGTGCCAGCTTCGCCCCCGCGACAGGGGTCGAGACCCAGTACTTC

v_gene: TRBV20-1
j_gene: TRBJ2-1
d_gene: TRBD2
abundance: .
CDR3aa: CSASGGLAREQFF
CDR3nt: TGCAGTGCCTCGGGGGGACTAGCAAGGGAGCAGTTCTTC

v_gene: TRBV20-1
j_gene: TRBJ2-7
d_gene: .
abundance: .
CDR3aa: CSAADNTRSEQYF
CDR3nt: TGCAGTGCTGCCGATAATACTAGGTCCGAGCAGTACTTC

v_gene: TRBV24-1
j_gene: TRBJ2-1
d_gene: .
abundance: few
CDR3aa: CATSLPSSYNEQFF
CDR3nt: TGTGCCACCAGTCTGCCGTCTTCCTACAATGAGCAGTTCTTC

v_gene: TRBV12-3/TRBV12-4
j_gene: TRBJ1-1
d_gene: TRBD1
abundance: .
CDR3aa: CASSLTGGDSEAFF
CDR3nt: TGTGCCAGCAGTTTAACAGGGGGAGACTCTGAAGCTTTCTTT

v_gene: TRBV12-3/TRBV12-4
j_gene: TRBJ2-3
d_gene: .
abundance: .
CDR3aa: CASVSGDYSTDTQYF
CDR3nt: TGTGCCAGCGTCAGCGGAGACTATAGCACAGATACGCAGTATTTT

v_gene: TRBV4-3
j_gene: TRBJ2-2
d_gene: .
abundance: .
CDR3aa: CASSHRAYRGFGSGELFF
CDR3nt: TGCGCCAGCAGCCATAGGGCATATAGGGGGTTCGGCTCCGGGGAGCTGTTTTTT

v_gene: TRBV27
j_gene: TRBJ1-4
d_gene: .
abundance: .
CDR3aa: CVSPGGQGGEKLFF
CDR3nt: TGTGTCAGCCCTGGGGGTCAGGGCGGTGAAAAACTGTTTTTT

v_gene: TRBV12-3/TRBV12-4
j_gene: TRBJ2-3
d_gene: .
abundance: few
CDR3aa: CASSFFGLASTDTQYF
CDR3nt: TGTGCCAGCAGTTTCTTTGGCCTAGCGAGCACAGATACGCAGTATTTT

v_gene: TRBV12-3/TRBV12-4
j_gene: TRBJ2-1
d_gene: TRBD1
abundance: .
CDR3aa: CASRPAAGTGDHYNEQFF
CDR3nt: TGTGCCAGCAGGCCAGCCGCCGGGACAGGAGACCACTACAATGAGCAGTTCTTC

v_gene: TRBV5-5
j_gene: TRBJ2-7
d_gene: .
abundance: few
CDR3aa: CASSLAQGPYYEQYF
CDR3nt: TGTGCCAGCAGCTTGGCCCAGGGACCATATTACGAGCAGTACTTC

v_gene: TRBV6-6
j_gene: TRBJ2-7
d_gene: TRBD1
abundance: .
CDR3aa: CASSYETGNFYEQYF
CDR3nt: TGTGCCAGCAGTTACGAGACAGGGAATTTCTACGAGCAGTACTTC

v_gene: TRBV2
j_gene: TRBJ2-5
d_gene: .
abundance: .
CDR3aa: CASETNSGTQYF
CDR3nt: TGTGCCAGCGAGACTAACTCAGGGACCCAGTACTTC

v_gene: TRBV4-1
j_gene: TRBJ2-5
d_gene: .
abundance: few
CDR3aa: CASSQVGATVLGTQYF
CDR3nt: TGCGCCAGCAGCCAAGTAGGAGCGACAGTTCTTGGGACCCAGTACTTC

v_gene: TRBV20-1
j_gene: TRBJ2-4
d_gene: TRBD2
abundance: .
CDR3aa: CSASEKGLVGKNIQYF
CDR3nt: TGCAGTGCTAGCGAAAAGGGACTAGTCGGCAAAAACATTCAGTACTTC

v_gene: TRBV12-3/TRBV12-4
j_gene: TRBJ1-4
d_gene: .
abundance: .
CDR3aa: CASSVGVGANEKLFF
CDR3nt: TGTGCCAGCAGTGTGGGGGTTGGGGCTAATGAAAAACTGTTTTTT